This T cell receptor beta chain was recovered during a study of immune heterogeneity within non-small cell lung tumors. On the study more broadly: The composition of the tumors was 4 squamous cell carcinomas, some ten non-squamous carcinomas and 1 not otherwise specified. Study observations and caveats: Identical dominant CDR3 beta clonotypes were found recurring across a patient's tumor sites, along with site-unique high-frequency clones. Correlation analysis showed that local T-cell clonality was moderately but significantly associated with local tumor mutational burden (R approximately 0.36).

Remarks on this clonotype: The antigen remains unidentified.

The authors amplified TCR beta CDR3 by multiplex PCR with 32 V and 13 J primers. TCRdb reprocessed the multiplex PCR reads with MiXCR, giving one entry per CDR3 protein. The sample includes thousands of distinct CDR3 sequences, approximately 30% of them seen just once. The V gene's germline CDR1 is DFQATT and CDR2 SNEGSKA (reference sequence). V trimming: 4 bases; J trimming: 3 bases; junction bases outside the gene matches: 15. This CDR3 spans 16 amino acids. Per sample, around 0.55 ug of bulk tumor genomic DNA was the template used. During surgery, each primary tumor gave multiple biopsies spaced as far apart as possible. The patients were newly diagnosed with non-small cell lung cancer, had not been treated, and had curative surgery.

Sequencing was performed on lung tumor tissue. V and J are TRBV20-1 and TRBJ2-7; 7 nucleotides align to TRBD2. The TCR comes from a woman between 50 and 59 years old with non-small cell lung cancer. The CDR3, as DNA: TGCAGTGCTATAGACGCCGGACTAACGGGGGGCTACGAGCAGTACTTC. Encoded protein: CSAIDAGLTGGYEQYF.